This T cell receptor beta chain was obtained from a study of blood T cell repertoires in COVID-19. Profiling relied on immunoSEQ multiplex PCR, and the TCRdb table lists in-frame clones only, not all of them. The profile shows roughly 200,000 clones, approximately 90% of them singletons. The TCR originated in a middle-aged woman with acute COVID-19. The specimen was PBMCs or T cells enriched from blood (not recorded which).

CDR3 region: CATSDFQGGNGYTF. The CDR3 DNA reads as TGTGCCACCAGTGATTTCCAGGGCGGCAATGGCTACACCTTC. The rearrangement joins TRBV24-1 to TRBJ1-2, with a weak D call TRBD1 (5 bases). Looked up from germline, CDR1 is KGHDR and CDR2 is SFDVKD. The CDR3 has 14 residues. Trimming took 1 base from V and 6 from J, leaving 11 bases between them.